Here is one TCR beta chain with its context. Each participant's cohort was designated according to participant-reported clinical history. The data stem from a study of blood T cell repertoires in COVID-19. Study in general: Samples taken during acute and convalescent COVID-19 were collected in the United States, Italy and Spain.

Per the original methods: From reference gene primer amplification, estimates of nucleated cell counts were derived. The data were produced by immunoSEQ multiplex PCR, yet TCRdb's version contains in-frame clones alone and is incomplete. V, J and clone size are taken as reported in that table, and D and trimming were inferred from the DNA itself. The table shows about 270,000 clones, with approximately 90% occurring only once. The V segment lost 4 bases and the J segment 2 bases; nucleotides outside the gene matches: 4. Germline values: CDR1 LGHDT, CDR2 YNNKEL (reference sequence). The CDR3 spans 15 residues.

The genes are TRBV3-1 (or the pseudogene TRBV3-2) and TRBJ1-5; TRBD1 aligns across 8 bases. Sequenced input: PBMCs or T cells enriched from blood (not recorded which). The source of this sequence is a woman aged 30 to 39 with acute COVID-19. The CDR3 sequence: CASSPTGAGNQPQHF. CDR3 DNA sequence: TGTGCCAGCAGCCCGACAGGGGCGGGCAATCAGCCCCAGCATTTT.